These T cell receptor beta chains were read from a single sample in a study of T cell responses to AZD1222 COVID-19 vaccine. Produced via immunoSEQ multiplex PCR; TCRdb's table is partial and in-frame only. Of 150,000 to 200,000 clones listed, over 90% are singletons. The source material was peripheral blood, sampled on day 0 of AZD1222 vaccination. The receptors originated from an adult in good health. The CDR3 runs from the conserved cysteine through the conserved F or W. The order of the fields is clone size, J gene, V gene, D gene, CDR3 protein, CDR3 DNA. A D gene is named only where the DNA matches it firmly. Only part of the rows carry a size: once, few, many, or a class if the clone is expanded.

clone_size: NA
j_call: TRBJ2-1
v_call: TRBV7-8
d_call: NA
cdr3_aa: CASSPRQGTHNEQFF
cdr3_nt: TGTGCCAGCAGCCCCCGCCAGGGCACCCACAATGAGCAGTTCTTC

clone_size: NA
j_call: TRBJ2-7
v_call: TRBV4-1
d_call: TRBD1
cdr3_aa: CASSQGFRDRAYEQYF
cdr3_nt: TGCGCCAGCAGCCAAGGCTTCCGGGACAGGGCCTACGAGCAGTACTTC

clone_size: NA
j_call: TRBJ1-2
v_call: TRBV7-2
d_call: TRBD1
cdr3_aa: CASSPPTGDGYTF
cdr3_nt: TGTGCCAGCAGCCCCCCGACAGGGGATGGCTACACCTTC

clone_size: few
j_call: TRBJ1-5
v_call: TRBV15
d_call: TRBD1
cdr3_aa: CATSRVRGFGNQPQHF
cdr3_nt: TGTGCCACCAGCAGAGTCAGGGGGTTTGGCAATCAGCCCCAGCATTTT

clone_size: NA
j_call: TRBJ1-6
v_call: TRBV5-6
d_call: NA
cdr3_aa: CASSLGWGLNSPLHF
cdr3_nt: TGTGCCAGCAGCTTGGGATGGGGCCTCAATTCACCCCTCCACTTT

clone_size: NA
j_call: TRBJ2-3
v_call: TRBV7-2
d_call: NA
cdr3_aa: CASSFRPVPDTQYF
cdr3_nt: TGTGCCAGCAGCTTCCGACCAGTCCCAGATACGCAGTATTTT

clone_size: NA
j_call: TRBJ1-3
v_call: TRBV11-1
d_call: NA
cdr3_aa: CASSFSGSHSGNTIYF
cdr3_nt: TGTGCCAGCAGCTTCTCAGGGAGCCACTCTGGAAACACCATATATTTT

clone_size: NA
j_call: TRBJ1-2
v_call: TRBV5-1
d_call: TRBD1
cdr3_aa: CASSMTGQDYGYTF
cdr3_nt: TGCGCCAGCAGCATGACAGGGCAAGACTATGGCTACACCTTC

clone_size: NA
j_call: TRBJ2-7
v_call: TRBV29-1
d_call: NA
cdr3_aa: CSVGGSAGWSYEQYF
cdr3_nt: TGCAGCGTTGGAGGCTCGGCAGGCTGGTCCTACGAGCAGTACTTC

clone_size: NA
j_call: TRBJ1-5
v_call: TRBV5-5
d_call: TRBD1
cdr3_aa: CASSSWDSTGQPQHF
cdr3_nt: TGTGCCAGCAGCTCCTGGGACAGCACGGGGCAGCCCCAGCATTTT

clone_size: NA
j_call: TRBJ2-5
v_call: TRBV7-2
d_call: NA
cdr3_aa: CASSLPPGQETQYF
cdr3_nt: TGTGCCAGCAGCTTACCGCCGGGCCAAGAGACCCAGTACTTC

clone_size: NA
j_call: TRBJ1-5
v_call: TRBV6-6
d_call: NA
cdr3_aa: CASTLGPQGQPQHF
cdr3_nt: TGTGCCAGCACCCTGGGTCCTCAGGGTCAGCCCCAGCATTTT

clone_size: NA
j_call: TRBJ1-2
v_call: TRBV2
d_call: NA
cdr3_aa: CASGGANYGYTF
cdr3_nt: TGTGCCAGCGGCGGTGCTAACTATGGCTACACCTTC

clone_size: NA
j_call: TRBJ1-2
v_call: TRBV5-5
d_call: TRBD1
cdr3_aa: CASSLPGQGAGYGYTF
cdr3_nt: TGTGCCAGCAGCTTGCCTGGACAGGGGGCCGGCTATGGCTACACCTTC

clone_size: few
j_call: TRBJ1-4
v_call: TRBV12-3/TRBV12-4
d_call: NA
cdr3_aa: CASSPRAEKLFF
cdr3_nt: TGTGCCAGCAGTCCACGGGCTGAAAAACTGTTTTTT

clone_size: once
j_call: TRBJ1-5
v_call: TRBV6-6
d_call: TRBD1
cdr3_aa: CASSTGGGNQPQHF
cdr3_nt: TGTGCCAGCAGCACAGGGGGCGGGAATCAGCCCCAGCATTTT

clone_size: NA
j_call: TRBJ2-3
v_call: TRBV24-1
d_call: NA
cdr3_aa: CATSAAGTGDTQYF
cdr3_nt: TGTGCCACCAGTGCCGCAGGGACCGGGGATACGCAGTATTTT

clone_size: NA
j_call: TRBJ2-5
v_call: TRBV5-1
d_call: NA
cdr3_aa: CATYGGQGKETQYF
cdr3_nt: TGCGCCACATACGGAGGGCAGGGGAAAGAGACCCAGTACTTC

clone_size: NA
j_call: TRBJ1-5
v_call: TRBV4-1
d_call: NA
cdr3_aa: CASSQEGTGNQPQHF
cdr3_nt: TGCGCCAGCAGCCAAGAAGGGACGGGCAATCAGCCCCAGCATTTT

clone_size: NA
j_call: TRBJ2-2
v_call: TRBV29-1
d_call: NA
cdr3_aa: CSVRLPNTGELFF
cdr3_nt: TGCAGCGTTCGGCTGCCGAACACCGGGGAGCTGTTTTTT

clone_size: NA
j_call: TRBJ1-5
v_call: TRBV6-2/TRBV6-3
d_call: NA
cdr3_aa: CASSYTQVSNQPQHF
cdr3_nt: TGTGCCAGCAGTTACACCCAGGTTAGCAATCAGCCCCAGCATTTT

clone_size: NA
j_call: TRBJ2-1
v_call: TRBV7-8
d_call: NA
cdr3_aa: CASSLASGFYNEQFF
cdr3_nt: TGTGCCAGCAGCTTAGCGTCCGGTTTCTACAATGAGCAGTTCTTC

clone_size: once
j_call: TRBJ1-2
v_call: TRBV2
d_call: NA
cdr3_aa: CASSEASGRLTNYGYTF
cdr3_nt: TGTGCCAGCAGTGAAGCTTCGGGCAGGCTTACTAACTATGGCTACACCTTC

clone_size: NA
j_call: TRBJ2-1
v_call: TRBV12-3/TRBV12-4
d_call: NA
cdr3_aa: CASSLRNEQFF
cdr3_nt: TGTGCCAGCAGTTTGAGAAATGAGCAGTTCTTC

clone_size: NA
j_call: TRBJ2-7
v_call: TRBV19
d_call: TRBD1
cdr3_aa: CASSNPRWGQGPYEQYF
cdr3_nt: TGTGCCAGTAGTAACCCCCGCTGGGGACAGGGCCCCTACGAGCAGTACTTC

clone_size: NA
j_call: TRBJ2-7
v_call: TRBV7-2
d_call: NA
cdr3_aa: CASSLPSDYEQYF
cdr3_nt: TGTGCCAGCAGCTTGCCTTCGGACTACGAGCAGTACTTC

clone_size: NA
j_call: TRBJ1-4
v_call: TRBV19
d_call: NA
cdr3_aa: CASGRATNEKLFF
cdr3_nt: TGTGCCTCAGGGCGGGCAACTAATGAAAAACTGTTTTTT

clone_size: NA
j_call: TRBJ1-2
v_call: TRBV6-5
d_call: TRBD1
cdr3_aa: CASSLGLTGTGYGYTF
cdr3_nt: TGTGCCAGCAGTTTGGGGTTAACCGGGACAGGGTATGGCTACACCTTC

clone_size: NA
j_call: TRBJ2-7
v_call: TRBV28
d_call: NA
cdr3_aa: CATQGPFSYEQYF
cdr3_nt: TGTGCCACCCAGGGACCCTTCTCCTACGAGCAGTACTTC

clone_size: NA
j_call: TRBJ2-2
v_call: TRBV9
d_call: TRBD1
cdr3_aa: CASSLSRDSSYGELFF
cdr3_nt: TGTGCCAGCAGCCTGTCCCGGGACAGTTCGTATGGGGAGCTGTTTTTT

clone_size: NA
j_call: TRBJ1-2
v_call: TRBV7-2
d_call: NA
cdr3_aa: CASRQGGVMGYGYTF
cdr3_nt: TGTGCCAGCAGACAAGGGGGGGTCATGGGCTATGGCTACACCTTC

clone_size: NA
j_call: TRBJ2-5
v_call: TRBV27
d_call: NA
cdr3_aa: CASSLLQGYETQYF
cdr3_nt: TGTGCCAGCAGTTTATTGCAGGGGTACGAGACCCAGTACTTC

clone_size: NA
j_call: TRBJ2-1
v_call: TRBV7-2
d_call: TRBD2
cdr3_aa: CASRSSLANNEQFF
cdr3_nt: TGTGCCAGCAGATCATCACTAGCGAACAATGAGCAGTTCTTC

clone_size: once
j_call: TRBJ1-4
v_call: TRBV5-1
d_call: NA
cdr3_aa: CASSINKFF
cdr3_nt: TGCGCCAGCAGCATCAACAAGTTTTTT

clone_size: NA
j_call: TRBJ2-7
v_call: TRBV5-6
d_call: NA
cdr3_aa: CASSQGTGMRLYEQYF
cdr3_nt: TGTGCCAGCAGCCAAGGCACGGGGATGAGGCTCTACGAGCAGTACTTC

clone_size: NA
j_call: TRBJ2-5
v_call: TRBV7-2
d_call: TRBD1
cdr3_aa: CASSLYRGTGRETQYF
cdr3_nt: TGTGCCAGCAGCCTTTACAGGGGGACTGGGCGAGAGACCCAGTACTTC

clone_size: NA
j_call: TRBJ2-2
v_call: TRBV3-1/TRBV3-2
d_call: NA
cdr3_aa: CASSQAGSRSGELFF
cdr3_nt: TGTGCCAGCAGCCAGGCGGGGAGTCGTTCCGGGGAGCTGTTTTTT

clone_size: NA
j_call: TRBJ1-5
v_call: TRBV10-3
d_call: TRBD1
cdr3_aa: CAIGSRTGGSNQPQHF
cdr3_nt: TGTGCCATCGGCTCCCGGACAGGGGGGAGCAATCAGCCCCAGCATTTT

clone_size: NA
j_call: TRBJ2-7
v_call: TRBV10-3
d_call: TRBD1
cdr3_aa: CAISDPGQGSYEQYF
cdr3_nt: TGTGCCATCAGTGATCCGGGACAGGGTTCCTACGAGCAGTACTTC

clone_size: once
j_call: TRBJ2-1
v_call: TRBV24-1
d_call: TRBD2
cdr3_aa: CATSEAGTSEYNEQFF
cdr3_nt: TGTGCCACCAGTGAGGCCGGGACTAGCGAGTACAATGAGCAGTTCTTC

clone_size: NA
j_call: TRBJ2-7
v_call: TRBV3-1/TRBV3-2
d_call: NA
cdr3_aa: CASSQLQNYEQYF
cdr3_nt: TGTGCCAGCAGCCAACTCCAGAACTACGAGCAGTACTTC